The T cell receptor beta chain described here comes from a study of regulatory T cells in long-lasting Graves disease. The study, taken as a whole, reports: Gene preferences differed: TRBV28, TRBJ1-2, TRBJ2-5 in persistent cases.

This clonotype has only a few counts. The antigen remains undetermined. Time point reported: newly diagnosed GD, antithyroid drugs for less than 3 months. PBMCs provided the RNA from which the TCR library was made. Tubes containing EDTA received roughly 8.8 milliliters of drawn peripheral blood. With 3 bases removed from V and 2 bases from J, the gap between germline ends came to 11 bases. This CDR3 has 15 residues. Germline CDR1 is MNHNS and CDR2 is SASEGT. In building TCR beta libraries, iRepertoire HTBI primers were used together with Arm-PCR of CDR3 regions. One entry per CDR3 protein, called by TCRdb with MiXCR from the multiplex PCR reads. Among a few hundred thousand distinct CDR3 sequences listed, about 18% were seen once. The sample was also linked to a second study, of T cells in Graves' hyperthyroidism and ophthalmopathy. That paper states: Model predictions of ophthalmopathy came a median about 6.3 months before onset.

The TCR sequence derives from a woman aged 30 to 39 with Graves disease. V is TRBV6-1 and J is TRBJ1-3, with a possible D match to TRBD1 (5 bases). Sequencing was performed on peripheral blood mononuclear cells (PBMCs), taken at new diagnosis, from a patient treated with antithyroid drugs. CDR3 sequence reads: CASSEWQGTGNTIYF. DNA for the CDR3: TGTGCCAGCAGTGAGTGGCAGGGAACTGGAAACACCATATATTTT.